The T cell receptor (beta chain) described here comes from a study of type 1 and type 2 diabetes patients (dated by TCRdb to 2015 to 2016). For context, the study as a whole: Recruited in China, the cohort was made up of nine type 1 diabetes patients, four type 2 diabetes patients and roughly 6 nondiabetic controls. The study used high-throughput sequencing to profile TCRbeta repertoires and compare individuals with type 1 diabetes, type 2 diabetes and no diabetes. Across the study, CD4+ and CD8+ T cells were positively selected from PBMCs by means of CD4 or CD8 MicroBeads on MACS columns. A total of fewer than 25 million paired-end reads was generated across the whole study. Sequencing of the TCRbeta libraries was paired-end and was performed on Illumina HiSeq 2000 or MiSeq instruments. For the type 1 diabetes patients, the type 2 diabetes patients acted as a disease comparison group. When roughly 20-cycle amplification was compared with approximately 25-cycle amplification, V gene usage looked similar, suggesting that primer efficiencies were similar and PCR bias was random. Study-level results and caveats: In both CD4+ and CD8+ T cells, type 2 diabetes repertoires were highly diverse and significantly more diverse than type 1 diabetes repertoires. The study groups were not matched for age and gender, which could bias interpretation. Only a few highly-expanded CD4+ clones (median one) were found in type 2 diabetes patients, and these clones made up a median approximately 4% of reads. Type 2 diabetes and control samples had highly correlated V and J gene usage patterns, with the correlation between samples averaging about 0.97. Because only a limited number of T2D and control samples were sequenced, some T1D-only HECs might also be present in more T2D or control samples.

Standard classification criteria for type 1 or type 2 diabetes were met by all diabetic patients, and glucose and C-peptide were assessed by WHO-recommended methods. Donors with other autoimmune diseases or infections within the previous four weeks were excluded. From each participant, 7.5 to 10 milliliters of peripheral blood were collected. PBMCs were isolated with LymphoPrep density separation. The CDR1 and CDR2 encoded by the germline V gene (reference sequence) are LNHDA and SQIVND. The CDR3 goes from the cysteine to the phenylalanine over 12 residues. Left in the record is the CDR3 DNA by itself, 36 bases read in frame from the first base. Trimming removed 3 bases from V and 9 bases from J, leaving 9 bases between the germline ends. There are a few counts of this clonotype. It has no known antigen specificity. Base qualities were left out, and no much larger clone turns up one base away. Sequencing took place on an Illumina MiSeq. Genomic DNA from sorted T cell subsets served as template for TCRbeta CDR3 amplification. The TCRbeta CDR3 region was amplified by multiplex PCR using 30 forward and 13 reverse primers. PCR products were purified with AMPure XP beads, after which indices and adaptors were added in a second 25-cycle PCR. Libraries were gel-purified using the QIAquick Gel Extraction Kit before sequencing. Turning to the authors' computational methods: Paired-end reads were merged with FLASH and aligned to IMGT V, D and J germline references using IgBLAST. Reads with below 70% alignment identity to germline references were discarded, leaving 11,114,426 reads study-wide. CDR3 boundaries, reading frame and productivity were assigned following IMGT definitions. A highly-expanded clone was defined as any clone making up 1% or more of reads, and normalized Shannon entropy served as the measure of diversity. Unpaired two-tailed t-tests were used to test group differences in Shannon entropy. TCRdb trimmed public reads at Q25 via fastp, called clones via MiXCR and kept in-frame beta chains. Duplicate CDR3 protein sequences are folded into a single record with the most common DNA and genes. TCRdb, not the original authors, processed these V and J calls. The sample table records about 270,000 distinct CDR3 sequences; around 47% of these occur just once. The ten largest clones represent roughly an eighth of the sample.

The clonotype comes from a man between 18 and 29 years old with type 2 diabetes. This chain is built from TRBV19 and TRBJ2-1, with the identity of the D gene unclear. The material sequenced was peripheral blood mononuclear cells (PBMCs). The CDR3 amino acid sequence is: CASSMELAEQFF. The DNA sequence is TGTGCCAGTAGTATGGAACTGGCTGAGCAGTTCTTC.